These T cell receptor beta chains were read from a single sample in a study of blood T cell repertoires in COVID-19. The repertoire was sequenced with immunoSEQ multiplex PCR; TCRdb's copy has only in-frame clones and lacks some. The table shows around 120,000 clones, with around 90% occurring only once. The specimen sequenced was peripheral blood. These receptors originate from a woman aged 60-70 years with COVID-19, enrolled during active disease. Both conserved end residues are part of each CDR3. Fields, in order: CDR3 protein, V gene, J gene.

CASSLRRYVSYNSPLHF	TRBV5-7	TRBJ1-6
CASSPTSGADTGELFF	TRBV9	TRBJ2-2
CASSLTGATNEKLFF	TRBV11-2	TRBJ1-4
CASSDNRGLQETQYF	TRBV6-5	TRBJ2-5
CASSRITRTEAFF	TRBV7-2	TRBJ1-1
CSVDAGGFYGYTF	TRBV29-1	TRBJ1-2
CASSQGRPYRRNYGYTF	TRBV14	TRBJ1-2
CSVEGSQGVLYEQYF	TRBV29-1	TRBJ2-7
CASIRTSRDIYGYTF	TRBV7-9	TRBJ1-2
CASSNREANEKLFF	TRBV2	TRBJ1-4
CATSTRGGRGTDTQYF	TRBV15	TRBJ2-3
CASSYLSQGVYGYTF	TRBV6-5	TRBJ1-2
CASSFAPPRGGYGYTF	TRBV7-2	TRBJ1-2
CASSRPGNQPQHF	TRBV2	TRBJ1-5
CASSLFSGANTEAFF	TRBV7-9	TRBJ1-1
CASREPGVGAFF	TRBV7-2	TRBJ1-1
CAISESGTGGEGTGELFF	TRBV10-3	TRBJ2-2
CASSPGRAGSYNEQFF	TRBV5-1	TRBJ2-1
CASSSSQGEETQYF	TRBV5-1	TRBJ2-5
CASRFRTGDSNQPQHF	TRBV6-4	TRBJ1-5
CASSFTGFSDEQYF	TRBV5-1	TRBJ2-7
CAISESTIIPGTETYGYTF	TRBV10-3	TRBJ1-2
CASSWDREIHEQYF	TRBV4-3	TRBJ2-7
CASSPTQITEAFF	TRBV7-9	TRBJ1-1
CASSEGSATRWRYEQYF	TRBV10-1	TRBJ2-7
CASGGQGTTDTQYF	TRBV12-5	TRBJ2-3
CASNPAGVIYEQYF	TRBV19	TRBJ2-7
CATSRGGTGELFF	TRBV15	TRBJ2-2
CASSRLGTTYEQYF	TRBV2	TRBJ2-7
CASSHRLAGGPDTQYF	TRBV5-4	TRBJ2-3
CASSLAGQGASGYTF	TRBV5-1	TRBJ1-2
CASSPGLRGDYGYTF	TRBV7-2	TRBJ1-2
CSVGQGATDTQYF	TRBV29-1	TRBJ2-3
CASSLVGQESEAFF	TRBV7-2	TRBJ1-1
CASSDSGGSPYNEQFF	TRBV6-4	TRBJ2-1
CASSLGSLQGAHGYTF	TRBV7-9	TRBJ1-2
CASSYSSWAGYTF	TRBV6-5	TRBJ1-2
CASRPGGTGTDTQYF	TRBV19	TRBJ2-3
CASSLVGDSYEQYF	TRBV27	TRBJ2-7
CASSARQGLAEAFF	TRBV9	TRBJ1-1
CASSEAGGETQYF	TRBV2	TRBJ2-5
CASSEVRGTEAFF	TRBV6-1	TRBJ1-1
CASSPRPGGPSETQYF	TRBV7-7	TRBJ2-5
CASSPQPGHTQYF	TRBV3-1/TRBV3-2	TRBJ2-3
CASSPGDSSYEQYF	TRBV28	TRBJ2-7
CASSARYRQGSPETQYF	TRBV9	TRBJ2-5